This is a list of T cell receptor beta chains from one sample in a study of shared clonotypes between healthy human individuals. Some clones are missing from TCRdb's copy, which holds only in-frame ones; the method was immunoSEQ multiplex PCR. The sample yields over a million clones, 95% to 97% seen once. The sequenced sample consisted of naive CD4+ T cells sorted from blood. These receptors originate from a man aged 25 to 40 in good health. CDR3s include the opening cysteine and the closing phenylalanine or tryptophan. Fields, in order: clone size, D gene, V gene, J gene, CDR3 protein, CDR3 DNA. A D gene is named only where the DNA matches it firmly. Expanded clones get a size class; other rows say once, few or many, or leave the size out.

-,-,TRBV5-1,TRBJ1-4,CASSLTGTQNEKLFF,TGCGCCAGCAGCTTGACTGGGACACAAAATGAAAAACTGTTTTTT
-,-,TRBV15,TRBJ2-2,CATSKTTGEDTGELFF,TGTGCCACCAGCAAAACCACAGGGGAGGACACCGGGGAGCTGTTTTTT
once,-,TRBV13,TRBJ1-1,CASSSRLSPTEAFF,TGTGCCAGCAGCTCCCGTCTTTCCCCCACTGAAGCTTTCTTT
-,-,TRBV2,TRBJ2-7,CAIFLDRPTYEQYF,TGTGCCATATTCTTGGACAGACCTACCTACGAGCAGTACTTC
-,-,TRBV28,TRBJ1-3,CASSDPFSGNTIYF,TGTGCCAGCAGTGATCCCTTTTCTGGAAACACCATATATTTT
-,-,TRBV9,TRBJ2-1,CASNPNRGAGVPDEQFF,TGTGCCAGCAACCCAAACCGGGGGGCGGGTGTCCCCGATGAGCAGTTCTTC
-,-,TRBV15,TRBJ2-2,CATSRDGGQNTGELFF,TGTGCCACCAGCAGAGATGGAGGGCAGAACACCGGGGAGCTGTTTTTT
-,-,TRBV19,TRBJ2-7,CASSWDPAGEQYF,TGTGCCAGTAGTTGGGACCCCGCGGGCGAGCAGTACTTC
-,-,TRBV30,TRBJ1-2,CAWKQGLKEGYTF,TGTGCCTGGAAGCAGGGCTTAAAGGAAGGCTACACCTTC
-,TRBD1,TRBV5-1,TRBJ1-2,CASSPGQGSYGYTF,TGCGCCAGCAGCCCCGGACAGGGGTCCTATGGCTACACCTTC
-,-,TRBV29-1,TRBJ2-3,CSVFGGRAPFLSTDTQYF,TGCAGCGTTTTTGGGGGCAGGGCCCCTTTTTTGAGCACAGATACGCAGTATTTT
-,-,TRBV2,TRBJ2-1,CASSKSRARASYNEQFF,TGTGCCAGCAGCAAATCACGCGCCAGGGCCTCCTACAATGAGCAGTTCTTC
-,-,TRBV6-6,TRBJ2-7,CASSYTGLADYEQYF,TGTGCCAGCAGTTACACAGGGCTAGCGGACTACGAGCAGTACTTC
-,TRBD1,TRBV9,TRBJ2-2,CASSGAGTGNTGELFF,TGTGCCAGCAGCGGCGCCGGGACAGGGAACACCGGGGAGCTGTTTTTT
once,-,TRBV28,TRBJ2-7,CASSLWLPGSAYEQYF,TGTGCCAGCAGTTTATGGCTGCCAGGGTCTGCCTACGAGCAGTACTTC
once,-,TRBV2,TRBJ1-5,CASSAEIEGIGNQPQHF,TGTGCCAGCAGTGCTGAGATTGAAGGGATCGGCAATCAGCCCCAGCATTTT
-,-,TRBV18,TRBJ1-1,CASSPVRQTNTEAFF,TGTGCCAGCTCACCGGTGCGGCAGACGAACACTGAAGCTTTCTTT
-,-,TRBV9,TRBJ2-6,CASSVVTGALPSGANVLTF,TGTGCCAGCAGCGTAGTCACAGGAGCTCTGCCCTCTGGGGCCAACGTCCTGACTTTC